Detailed here is one TCR beta chain. This record belongs to a study of blood T cell repertoires in COVID-19. Study-wide context: The study drew acute and convalescent COVID-19 samples from the United States, Italy and Spain. T cells, B-cell-depleted T cells, or PBMCs provided the cDNA or gDNA that served as material.

Original processing methods: Using reference gene primer amplification, nucleated cell counts were estimated. Sequencing was performed with immunoSEQ multiplex PCR; in TCRdb, only in-frame clones are kept and a portion is missing. That table gives V, J and clone size, and the DNA gave D and trimming. The data show a few hundred thousand clones, around 81% seen once. CDR1 and CDR2 (germline): LNHDA, SQIVND (reference sequence). There are 13 residues in the CDR3. The V gene lost 3 bases and the J gene lost 5 bases, with 11 bases spanning the gap. The J gene is TRBJ2-7, the V gene TRBV19; tentatively, D is TRBD1 (5 bases). This sequence was found in a woman aged 70 to 79 with acute or convalescent COVID-19. The specimen sequenced was peripheral blood. CDR3 sequence reads: CASSISQDNEQYF. In nucleotides, the CDR3 is TGTGCCAGTAGTATTTCTCAGGACAACGAGCAGTACTTC.